This TCR beta chain was captured by sequencing in a study of identifying expanded T cells in peripheral blood. Findings and caveats of the study: Clone count variance between roughly 2-week samples rose with total template count. Differentially abundant clones: about 1.3 between replicates, 16.4 at two to three weeks, around 19 at four.

No infections or other immune events were documented during collection. Method: immunoSEQ multiplex PCR; TCRdb's copy keeps in-frame clones and lacks some. The sample carries about 58,000 clones, approximately 82% recorded once. The germline gives CDR1 SGDLS, CDR2 YYNGEE. The CDR3 sequence is 18 residues long. Unmatched junction bases numbered 15, after V lost 4 bases and J lost 4 bases. A remark on this clone: The antigen is not known.

Sequencing was carried out using blood. This sequence was found in a person aged 18 to 70 in good health. This rearrangement joins TRBV9 to TRBJ2-3, with 10 bases aligning to TRBD2. The CDR3 DNA sequence: TGTGCCAGCAGCCCTCCTCCGAGGAGCGGGGGGGCCCCAGATACGCAGTATTTT. It specifies CASSPPPRSGGAPDTQYF.